One and the same sample provided the 27 T cell receptor beta chains below, sequenced in a study of naive and memory T cell subsets. An equimolar mix of two oligonucleotides served as the beta constant-region primer for TRBC1 and TRBC2. Four rounds of PCR amplified the ligated cDNA using nested alpha and beta constant-region primers plus SP2. TCRdb processed the UMI-ligation and nested PCR reads anew with MiXCR; each CDR3 protein has one entry. The sample includes more than 100,000 distinct CDR3 sequences, roughly 36% of them seen just once. The sequencing sample was made of central memory CD4+ T cells from blood. The receptors derive from a human donor in good health.

This clonotype turned up a few times. The J gene is TRBJ2-2, the V gene TRBV7-2; D unresolved. Germline loops: CDR1 SGHTA, CDR2 FQGNSA. CDR3 length: 13 amino acids. Deletions cut 8 bases from V and 4 bases from J, with 11 bases between. CDR3: CASGITGTGELFF. The CDR3 region has the DNA TGTGCCAGCGGCATAACGGGCACCGGGGAGCTGTTTTTT.

This sequence joins TRBV5-1 and TRBJ2-7; no clear D. The CDR3 has 15 residues. Deletions cut 0 bases from V and 3 bases from J, with 13 bases between. Germline lookup yields CDR1 SGHRS and CDR2 YFSETQ. The CDR3 sequence: CASSLEGGSLYEQYF. The CDR3 DNA reads as TGCGCCAGCAGCTTGGAAGGCGGCAGCCTCTACGAGCAGTACTTC.

This clonotype showed up just a few times. The gene calls are TRBV20-1 and TRBJ2-1, with TRBD2 matching over 9 bases. The CDR3 sequence is 14 residues long. Germline-derived CDR1 and CDR2 are DFQATT and SNEGSKA (reference sequence). The J segment lost 4 bases and the V segment lost 3 bases, leaving 4 bases of the junction unmatched. CDR3 DNA sequence: TGCAGTGCTAGGAGGACTAGCGCTTACAATGAGCAGTTCTTC. Translating gives CSARRTSAYNEQFF.

This chain uses TRBV2 with TRBJ2-3; 7 nucleotides line up with TRBD1. There are 12 residues in the CDR3. The ends lost 6 bases at V and 13 bases at J; junction bases unmatched: 10. Germline CDR1 SNHLY, CDR2 FYNNEI. The DNA for the CDR3 is TGTGCCAGCAGCTCGCGTGGACAGGATGAGTATTTT. Translating gives CASSSRGQDEYF.

In this sample, this clonotype turned up a few times. The chain links TRBV28 to TRBJ2-7, with D possibly matching TRBD2 (6 bases). Germline CDR1 and CDR2: MDHEN and SYDVKM. The CDR3 has 13 residues. Trimming stripped 4 bases from V and 6 bases from J, with 13 bases between. DNA for the CDR3: TGTGCCAGCAGTTCAGCTAGCGAATTCGAGCAGTACTTC. It is translated as CASSSASEFEQYF.

J is TRBJ2-7 and V is TRBV20-1, with 8 bases identical to TRBD1. Germline CDR1 and CDR2: DFQATT and SNEGSKA (reference sequence). CDR3 size: 16 residues. V was clipped by 0 bases and J by 5 bases; unmatched bases: 12. DNA of the CDR3: TGCAGTGCTAGAGATCACTTGGGCAGGGGGCTAAACGAGCAGTACTTC. Translation: CSARDHLGRGLNEQYF.

The chain carries TRBV28 and TRBJ1-5, with D possibly matching TRBD1 (6 bases). This CDR3 spans 13 amino acids. CDR1 MDHEN and CDR2 SYDVKM come from the germline V gene. The ends were cut back, 7 bases at V and 4 bases at J, with 11 bases in the middle. The CDR3 protein is CASTGTPNQPQHF. CDR3 DNA: TGTGCCAGCACGGGGACACCTAATCAGCCCCAGCATTTT.

The gene calls are TRBV20-1 and TRBJ2-1, with TRBD2 identical over 7 bases. Germline V gene lookup returns CDR1 DFQATT and CDR2 SNEGSKA (reference sequence). The V segment lost 5 bases and the J segment 4 bases; nucleotides outside the gene matches: 8. This CDR3 has 14 residues. CDR3: CSAFAGVTYNEQFF. CDR3 coding DNA: TGCAGTGCTTTTGCGGGAGTCACATACAATGAGCAGTTCTTC.

The rearrangement joins TRBV6-6 to TRBJ2-7; perhaps TRBD2 as D (6 bases). V lost 10 bases to trimming and J lost 2 bases, with 12 bases between them. CDR3 size: 12 residues. CDR1 and CDR2 from the germline V gene are MNHNY and SVGAGI (reference sequence). The CDR3 reads CATGTETYEQYF. The DNA of the CDR3 is TGTGCCACCGGGACTGAAACCTACGAGCAGTACTTC.

The chain carries TRBV11-2 and TRBJ2-3; the match to TRBD1 covers 7 bases. The junction had 7 bases not matched to a gene; V was cut back by 5 bases and J by 2 bases. In germline, CDR1 is SGHAT, CDR2 FQNNGV. CDR3 length equals 15 residues. The CDR3 DNA reads as TGTGCCAGCAGCCCTCGACAGGGAACCACAGATACGCAGTATTTT. This sequence encodes CASSPRQGTTDTQYF.

This clonotype was detected a few times. The gene calls are TRBV5-1 and TRBJ2-3; D tentatively reads TRBD1 or TRBD2 (5 bases each). Germline V gives CDR1 SGHRS, CDR2 YFSETQ. V dropped 4 bases and J dropped 1 base, with 7 bases sitting between them. The CDR3 runs 13 residues. The CDR3 nucleotides read TGCGCCAGCAGCGTGGGGGGCACAGATACGCAGTATTTT. It yields the protein CASSVGGTDTQYF.

V is TRBV20-1 and J is TRBJ1-2; 8 positions match TRBD1. Germline CDR1 reads DFQATT; CDR2 reads SNEGSKA (reference sequence). J lost 8 bases, V lost 0 bases, and 11 bases had no gene match. This CDR3 contains 15 residues. The CDR3 region has the DNA TGCAGTGCTAGAGATCAGCAGGGGGCGATATGGGGCTACACCTTC. Amino acids: CSARDQQGAIWGYTF.

V is TRBV12-3 or TRBV12-4 and J is TRBJ1-4; 10 bases match TRBD1. The CDR3 runs to 15 residues. With 6 bases clipped from V and 8 bases from J, the junction kept 9 bases outside the gene matches. The CDR3, as DNA: TGTGCCAGCAGGCCCGGGACAGGGGAGCGAGAAAAACTGTTTTTT. Amino acids: CASRPGTGEREKLFF.

The V call is TRBV29-1, the J call TRBJ2-7; D gene ambiguous. V shed 5 bases and J shed 1 base, with 9 bases lying between them. This CDR3 is built from 12 residues. Germline loops: CDR1 SQVTM, CDR2 ANQGSEA. CDR3 DNA sequence: TGCAGCGTTTATGGCTATTCCTACGAGCAGTACTTC. Its translation: CSVYGYSYEQYF.

This clonotype was observed a few times. V is TRBV15 and J is TRBJ1-1; possibly TRBD1 for D (6 bases). V gave up 2 bases and J gave up 0 bases, with 7 bases separating them. CDR3 size: 14 residues. The germline CDR1 and CDR2 sequences are LNHNV and YYDKDF (reference sequence). The CDR3 coding sequence is TGTGCCACCAGCAGAAACAGGGTGAACACTGAAGCTTTCTTT. Its protein is CATSRNRVNTEAFF.

This clonotype was detected only a few times. The chain combines TRBV6-2 or TRBV6-3 with TRBJ2-7; weak D call: TRBD2 (5 bases). CDR1 and CDR2 from the germline V gene are MNHEY and SVGEGT. The CDR3 spans 14 residues. Trimming left V 6 bases short and J 0 bases short, with 12 bases between. For the CDR3, the DNA is TGTGCCAGCAGCCTGGACTGGAGCTCCTACGAGCAGTACTTC. This translates into CASSLDWSSYEQYF.

J is TRBJ2-4 and V is TRBV25-1; a weak D match, TRBD2 (6 bases). V lost 5 bases to trimming and J lost 9 bases, with 11 bases between them. The CDR3 has 12 residues. CDR1 and CDR2 (germline): MGHDK, SYGVNS. The CDR3 sequence is CASSMGGGIQYF. In nucleotides, the CDR3 is TGTGCCAGCAGTATGGGGGGAGGCATTCAGTACTTC.

This clonotype was found many times. The V and J genes are TRBV15 and TRBJ2-7, with D maybe TRBD2 (5 bases). Germline V CDR1 and CDR2: LNHNV, YYDKDF (reference sequence). CDR3 length: 12 amino acids. The V end lost 3 bases, the J end lost 7 bases, and 10 bases lay between the germline ends. In DNA form, the CDR3 reads TGTGCCACCAGCAGTTACCAGCGGGAGCAGTACTTC. Protein sequence: CATSSYQREQYF.

V is TRBV20-1 and J is TRBJ2-1; 7 bases are shared with TRBD1. The CDR3 has 14 residues. Germline V gives CDR1 DFQATT, CDR2 SNEGSKA (reference sequence). V lost 6 bases and J lost 3; bases outside the gene matches: 8. CDR3 sequence reads: CSAQTGLGYNEQFF. The CDR3 DNA is TGCAGTGCGCAGACAGGGTTGGGCTACAATGAGCAGTTCTTC.

This sequence joins TRBV7-2 and TRBJ1-1, with D perhaps TRBD1 (6 bases). Germline-derived CDR1 and CDR2 are SGHTA and FQGNSA. The CDR3 has 14 amino acids. Trimming took off 4 bases at V and 0 bases at J, with 9 bases between the two ends. CDR3 region: CASSSGVLNTEAFF. CDR3 nucleotide sequence: TGTGCCAGCAGCTCAGGGGTCCTGAACACTGAAGCTTTCTTT.

Only a few counts were recorded for this clonotype. The chain has TRBV24-1 and TRBJ2-3; TRBD2 matches 10 bases. Per the germline V gene, CDR1 is KGHDR and CDR2 is SFDVKD. Trimming took 2 bases from V and 2 from J; bases not matched to a gene: 3. The CDR3 is made up of 16 amino acids. In DNA form, the CDR3 reads TGTGCCACCAGTGATTACCTAGCGGGAGACACAGATACGCAGTATTTT. Protein product: CATSDYLAGDTDTQYF.

This clonotype was counted between two and nine times. V gene TRBV3-1 combines with J gene TRBJ2-1; unclear D gene. The CDR3 contains 12 residues. Germline lookup yields CDR1 LGHDT and CDR2 YNNKEL (reference sequence). The V and J ends lost 2 bases and 8 bases respectively, with 7 bases between them. The CDR3 is CASSQIRDEQFF. CDR3 nucleotide sequence: TGTGCCAGCAGCCAAATAAGGGATGAGCAGTTCTTC.

This clonotype came up a few times. The gene calls are TRBV28 and TRBJ2-7; no firm D call. This CDR3 comprises 13 residues. Germline assignment: CDR1 MDHEN and CDR2 SYDVKM. The CDR3 sequence: CATTLDAYHEQYF. The CDR3 DNA reads TGTGCTACCACCCTGGATGCTTACCACGAGCAGTACTTC.

The V gene is TRBV28, the J gene TRBJ2-2; no reliable D call. Germline-derived CDR1 and CDR2 are MDHEN and SYDVKM. This CDR3 comprises 15 residues. V was cut by 6 bases and J by 1 base, with 12 bases left in between. CDR3 in DNA: TGTGCCAGCAGCCAGGCTGTGGGGAACACCGGGGAGCTGTTTTTT. This gives the protein CASSQAVGNTGELFF.

The chain is built from TRBV7-8 and TRBJ2-3; tentative D call: TRBD2 (6 bases). The CDR3 is 16 residues long. Germline V gene data show CDR1 as SGHVS and CDR2 as FQNEAQ. The V gene lost 6 bases and the J gene lost 3 bases, with 19 bases spanning the gap. The CDR3 DNA sequence: TGTGCCAGCAGTCTTCTAACGGGAGTTTCGACAGATACGCAGTATTTT. Protein: CASSLLTGVSTDTQYF.

In this sample, this clonotype turned up a few times. The rearrangement joins TRBV5-6 to TRBJ2-2; D perhaps matches TRBD2 (5 bases). There are 14 residues in the CDR3. Deletions cut 0 bases from V and 5 bases from J, with 8 bases between. Germline CDR1 reads SGHDT; CDR2 reads YYEEEE. The CDR3 coding sequence is TGTGCCAGCAGCTTGGAACGGGGAACCGGGGAGCTGTTTTTT. Translating gives CASSLERGTGELFF.

This clonotype showed up just a few times. The V call is TRBV5-6, the J call TRBJ1-2; D unresolved. Germline CDR1 and CDR2: SGHDT and YYEEEE. Trimming stripped 0 bases from V and 0 bases from J, with 9 bases between. The CDR3 has 15 amino acids. The CDR3 here is CASSLGQRPNYGYTF. CDR3 nucleotide sequence: TGTGCCAGCAGCTTGGGGCAACGTCCTAACTATGGCTACACCTTC.